The clone carrying this T cell receptor beta chain was found a few times. Its matching antigen is unknown. This sample stems from a study of T-cell reconstitution after alpha-beta-depleted transplantation in children. Researchers prepared the TCRbeta library using unique molecular identifiers, the study reports. Via MiXCR, TCRdb re-called the PCR reads, giving one row per CDR3 protein. The data contain 250,000 to 300,000 distinct CDR3 sequences, over 9% of them singletons. General study findings and limits: The study reportedly traced alpha-beta T cells about two months after transplant to several hundred expanded graft clones.

Germline V gene lookup returns CDR1 PRHDT and CDR2 FYEKMQ (reference sequence). V was pared by 0 bases and J by 3 bases, with 8 bases of the junction left unmatched. This CDR3 has 16 amino acids. The material was PBMCs, obtained before TCRalphabeta/CD19-depleted stem cell transplant. This rearrangement joins TRBV13 to TRBJ2-7; 7 bases align to TRBD2. This receptor was identified in a boy less than two years old with acute myeloid leukemia, due to receive a stem cell transplant. Written as DNA, the CDR3 is TGTGCCAGCAGCTTAGGGGGACTACCTTTCCTCTACGAGCAGTACTTC. Translated, it gives CASSLGGLPFLYEQYF.